A single sample is the source of the 5 T cell receptor beta chains below, sequenced in a study of cytomegalovirus exposure and HLA in healthy donors. TCRdb's table, derived via immunoSEQ multiplex PCR, lists solely in-frame clones and lacks some. The sample lists over 70,000 clones, 70% to 90% occurring once. The sample comprised PBMCs. These receptors were taken from a young woman in good health and CMV-seropositive.

The rearrangement uses TRBV5-4 and TRBJ2-3, with 9 bases fitting TRBD2. J was trimmed by 0 bases and V by 4 bases; bases with no gene match: 6. The CDR3 is 16 residues long. The germline V gene encodes CDR1 SGHNT and CDR2 YYREEE (reference sequence). CDR3 sequence (DNA): TGTGCCAGCAGCACAGGCCTAGCGGGGAGCACAGATACGCAGTATTTT. It is translated as CASSTGLAGSTDTQYF. Full variable domain (rest looked up from reference TRBV5-4 and TRBJ2-3): ETGVTQSPTHLIKTRGQQVTLRCSSQSGHNTVSWYQQALGQGPQFIFQYYREEENGRGNFPPRFSGLQFPNYSSELNVNALELDDSALYLCASSTGLAGSTDTQYFGPGTRLTVL.

This chain connects TRBV10-1 to TRBJ2-1, with TRBD1 matching over 9 bases. V gave up 4 bases and J gave up 7 bases; unmatched junction bases: 5. Germline CDR1 WNHNN, CDR2 SYGVQD (reference sequence). CDR3 length: 14 amino acids. The DNA of the CDR3 is TGCGCCAGCAGTGCCGGACAGGGGTCGAATGAGCAGTTCTTC. It yields the protein CASSAGQGSNEQFF.

This chain joins TRBV7-9 and TRBJ2-2; 8 bases match TRBD2. Germline CDR1 is SEHNR and CDR2 is FQNEAQ (reference sequence). The length of the CDR3 is 15 residues. Trimming cost V 4 bases and J 7 bases; bases outside gene matches: 8. The CDR3 loop is CASSSETSVVGELFF. CDR3 DNA sequence: TGTGCCAGCAGCTCCGAGACTAGCGTCGTCGGGGAGCTGTTTTTT.

This chain joins TRBV19 and TRBJ2-7; possibly TRBD2 for D (6 bases). Trimming shortened V by 2 bases and J by 5 bases, and 10 bases separated the two germline ends. Germline CDR1 LNHDA, CDR2 SQIVND (reference sequence). CDR3 length: 13 amino acids. The CDR3 sequence is CASSIKAGNEQYF. The DNA of the CDR3 is TGTGCCAGTAGTATAAAGGCGGGGAACGAGCAGTACTTC.

The chain has TRBV30 and TRBJ2-7; weak D call: TRBD1 (5 bases). The germline gives CDR1 GTSNPN, CDR2 SVGIG (reference sequence). CDR3 length: 13 residues. V was clipped by 4 bases and J by 1 base, with 11 bases between them. The CDR3 DNA reads TGTGCCTGGAACTTTAGGGGATCCTACGAGCAGTACTTC. It yields the protein CAWNFRGSYEQYF.